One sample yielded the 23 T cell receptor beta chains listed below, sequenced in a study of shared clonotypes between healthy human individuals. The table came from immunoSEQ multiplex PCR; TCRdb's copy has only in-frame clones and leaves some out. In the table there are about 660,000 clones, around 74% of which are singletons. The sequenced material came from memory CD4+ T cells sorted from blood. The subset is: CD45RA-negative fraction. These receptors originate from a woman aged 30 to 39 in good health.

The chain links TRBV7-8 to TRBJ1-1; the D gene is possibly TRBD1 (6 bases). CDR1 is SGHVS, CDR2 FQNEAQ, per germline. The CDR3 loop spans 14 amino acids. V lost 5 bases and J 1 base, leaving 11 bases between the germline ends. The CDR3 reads CASSTGQTNTEAFF. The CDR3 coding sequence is TGTGCCAGCAGCACGGGACAAACGAACACTGAAGCTTTCTTT.

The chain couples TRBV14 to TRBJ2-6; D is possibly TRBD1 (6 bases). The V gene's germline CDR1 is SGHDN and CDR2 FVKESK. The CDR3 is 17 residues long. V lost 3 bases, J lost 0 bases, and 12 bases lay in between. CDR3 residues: CASSQQGTFSGANVLTF. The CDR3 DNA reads TGTGCCAGCAGCCAGCAGGGGACCTTCTCTGGGGCCAACGTCCTGACTTTC.

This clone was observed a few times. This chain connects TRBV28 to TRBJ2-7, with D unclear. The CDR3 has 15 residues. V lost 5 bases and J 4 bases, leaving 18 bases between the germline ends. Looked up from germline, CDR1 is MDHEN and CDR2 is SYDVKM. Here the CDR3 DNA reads TGTGCCAGCAGTCCCCGGATCAGGACCATTTACGAGCAGTACTTC. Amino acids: CASSPRIRTIYEQYF.

The CDR3 bases are TGCAGTGCGGGGGACAAGTACGAGCAGTACTTC. Translated: CSAGDKYEQYF. The rearrangement uses TRBV20-1 and TRBJ2-7; D is possibly TRBD1 (6 bases). CDR1 DFQATT and CDR2 SNEGSKA come from the germline V gene (reference sequence). The CDR3 length is 11 residues. V lost 6 bases, J lost 4 bases, and 10 bases lay in between.

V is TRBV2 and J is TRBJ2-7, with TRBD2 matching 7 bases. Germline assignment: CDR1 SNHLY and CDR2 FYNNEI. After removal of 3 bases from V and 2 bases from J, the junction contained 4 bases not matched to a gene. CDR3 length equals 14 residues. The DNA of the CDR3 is TGTGCCAGCAGTGATTGGACTAGTACCTACGAGCAGTACTTC. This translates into CASSDWTSTYEQYF.

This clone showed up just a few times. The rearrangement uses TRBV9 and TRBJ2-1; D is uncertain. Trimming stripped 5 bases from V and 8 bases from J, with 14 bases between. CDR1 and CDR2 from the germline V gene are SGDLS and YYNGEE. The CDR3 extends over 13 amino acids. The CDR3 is CASSSLVTHEQFF. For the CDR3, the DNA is TGTGCCAGCAGTTCGCTAGTGACCCATGAGCAGTTCTTC.

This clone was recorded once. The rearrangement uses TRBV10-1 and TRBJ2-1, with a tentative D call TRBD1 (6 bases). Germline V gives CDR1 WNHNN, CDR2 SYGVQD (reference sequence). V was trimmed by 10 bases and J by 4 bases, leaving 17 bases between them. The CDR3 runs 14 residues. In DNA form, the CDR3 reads TGCGCCACCTCGCAGGGGAGTCTATACAATGAGCAGTTCTTC. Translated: CATSQGSLYNEQFF.

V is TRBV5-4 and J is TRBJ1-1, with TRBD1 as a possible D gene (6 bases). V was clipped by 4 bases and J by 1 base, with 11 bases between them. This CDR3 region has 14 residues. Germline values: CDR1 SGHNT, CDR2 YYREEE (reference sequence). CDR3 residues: CASSPSTGNTEAFF. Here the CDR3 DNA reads TGTGCCAGCAGCCCCTCGACAGGGAACACTGAAGCTTTCTTT.

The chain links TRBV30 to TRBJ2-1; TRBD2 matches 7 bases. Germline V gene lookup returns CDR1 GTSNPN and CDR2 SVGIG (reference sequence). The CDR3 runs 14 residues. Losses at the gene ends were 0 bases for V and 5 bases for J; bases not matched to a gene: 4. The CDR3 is CAWSVGTTHNEQFF. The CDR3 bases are TGTGCCTGGAGTGTCGGGACTACCCACAATGAGCAGTTCTTC. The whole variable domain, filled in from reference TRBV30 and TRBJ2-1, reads SQTIHQWPATLVQPVGSPLSLECTVEGTSNPNLYWYRQAAGRGLQLLFYSVGIGQISSEVPQNLSASRPQDRQFILSSKKLLLSDSGFYLCAWSVGTTHNEQFFGPGTRLTVL.

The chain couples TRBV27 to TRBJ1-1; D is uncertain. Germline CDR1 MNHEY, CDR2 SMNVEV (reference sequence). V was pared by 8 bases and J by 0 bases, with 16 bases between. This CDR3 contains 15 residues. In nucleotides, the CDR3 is TGTGCCAGCCGTCGAGACCTCCGGGTGAACACTGAAGCTTTCTTT. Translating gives CASRRDLRVNTEAFF.

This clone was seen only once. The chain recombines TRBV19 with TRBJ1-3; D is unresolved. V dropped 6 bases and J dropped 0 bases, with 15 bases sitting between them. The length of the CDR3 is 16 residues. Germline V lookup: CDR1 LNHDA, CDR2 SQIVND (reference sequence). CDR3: CASRIGAQNSGNTIYF. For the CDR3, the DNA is TGTGCCAGTAGAATCGGAGCACAGAACTCTGGAAACACCATATATTTT.

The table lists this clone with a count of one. DNA of the CDR3: TGTGCCTGGAGTCGGACAGGGGGCGGTGAAAAACTGTTTTTT. This codes for CAWSRTGGGEKLFF. The chain couples TRBV30 to TRBJ1-4, with 11 bases fitting TRBD1. CDR1 and CDR2 from the germline V gene are GTSNPN and SVGIG (reference sequence). The CDR3 runs to 14 residues. The trim removed 2 bases at V and 7 bases at J, leaving 3 bases unmatched.

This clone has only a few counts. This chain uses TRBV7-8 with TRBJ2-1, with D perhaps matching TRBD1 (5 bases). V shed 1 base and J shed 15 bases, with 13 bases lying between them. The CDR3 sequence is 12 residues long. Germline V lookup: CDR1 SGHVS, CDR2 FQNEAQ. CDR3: CASSLDRPVSFF. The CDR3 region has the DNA TGTGCCAGCAGCTTAGACAGGCCCGTCTCGTTCTTC.

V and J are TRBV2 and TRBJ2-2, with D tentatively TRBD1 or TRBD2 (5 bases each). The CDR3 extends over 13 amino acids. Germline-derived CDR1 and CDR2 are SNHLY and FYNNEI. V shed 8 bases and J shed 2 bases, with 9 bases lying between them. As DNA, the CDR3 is TGTGCCAGCGGCAGGGACAACACCGGGGAGCTGTTTTTT. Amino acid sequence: CASGRDNTGELFF.

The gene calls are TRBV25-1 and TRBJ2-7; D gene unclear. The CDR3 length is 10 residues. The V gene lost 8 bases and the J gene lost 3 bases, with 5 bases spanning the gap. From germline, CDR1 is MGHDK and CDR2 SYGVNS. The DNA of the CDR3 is TGTGCCAGCGCAAACTACGAGCAGTACTTC. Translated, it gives CASANYEQYF.

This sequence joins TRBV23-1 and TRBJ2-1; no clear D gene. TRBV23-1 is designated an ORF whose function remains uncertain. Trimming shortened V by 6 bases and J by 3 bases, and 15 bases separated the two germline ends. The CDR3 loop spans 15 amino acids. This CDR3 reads CASSPVSPNYNEQFF. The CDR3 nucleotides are TGCGCCAGCAGCCCAGTGTCTCCAAACTACAATGAGCAGTTCTTC.

The CDR3: CASRPFGTGNTEAFF. For the CDR3, the DNA is TGTGCCAGCAGGCCCTTCGGGACGGGGAACACTGAAGCTTTCTTT. V is TRBV28 and J is TRBJ1-1, with TRBD1 as a possible D gene (5 bases). V gave up 6 bases and J gave up 1 base, with 15 bases separating them. Looked up from germline, CDR1 is MDHEN and CDR2 is SYDVKM. CDR3 length: 15 amino acids.

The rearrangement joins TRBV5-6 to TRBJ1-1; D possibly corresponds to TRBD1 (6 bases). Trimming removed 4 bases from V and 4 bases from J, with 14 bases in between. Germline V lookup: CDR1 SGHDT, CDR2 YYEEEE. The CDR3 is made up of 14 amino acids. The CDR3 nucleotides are TGTGCCAGCAGCCCAGGACAGACGGCCACTGAAGCTTTCTTT. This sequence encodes CASSPGQTATEAFF.

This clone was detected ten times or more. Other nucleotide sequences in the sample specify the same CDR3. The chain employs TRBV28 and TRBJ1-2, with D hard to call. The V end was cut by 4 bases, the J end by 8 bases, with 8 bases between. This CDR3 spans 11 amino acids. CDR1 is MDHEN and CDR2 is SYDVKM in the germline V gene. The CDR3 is CASSSRDGYTF. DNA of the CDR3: TGTGCCAGCAGTTCACGTGACGGCTACACCTTC.

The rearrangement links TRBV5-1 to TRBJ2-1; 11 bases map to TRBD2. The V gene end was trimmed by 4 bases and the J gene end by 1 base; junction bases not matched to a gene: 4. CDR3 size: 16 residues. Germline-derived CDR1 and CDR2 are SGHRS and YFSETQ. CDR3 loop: CASSRLAGGSYNEQFF. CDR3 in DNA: TGCGCCAGCAGCCGGCTAGCGGGAGGTTCCTACAATGAGCAGTTCTTC.

The CDR3 DNA is TGTGCCAGCAGTTACTCGAGGGGGGTTAATTCGGGGCAGTTCTTC. As protein: CASSYSRGVNSGQFF. The genes are TRBV6-5 and TRBJ2-1; D possibly matches TRBD1 or TRBD2 (6 bases each). Deletions cut 0 bases from V and 12 bases from J, with 18 bases between. The CDR3 loop spans 15 amino acids. Germline V gives CDR1 MNHEY, CDR2 SVGAGI.

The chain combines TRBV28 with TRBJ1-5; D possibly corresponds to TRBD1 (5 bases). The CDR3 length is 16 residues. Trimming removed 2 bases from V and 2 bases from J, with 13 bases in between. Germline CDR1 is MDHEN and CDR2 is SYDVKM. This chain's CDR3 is CASSLRQLSGNQPQHF. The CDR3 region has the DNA TGTGCCAGCAGTTTACGACAGCTATCGGGCAATCAGCCCCAGCATTTT.

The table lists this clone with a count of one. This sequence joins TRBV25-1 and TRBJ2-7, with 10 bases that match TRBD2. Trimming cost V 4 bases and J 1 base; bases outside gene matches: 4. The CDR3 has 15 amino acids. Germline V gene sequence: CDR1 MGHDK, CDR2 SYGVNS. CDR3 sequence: CASSGTSGYSYEQYF. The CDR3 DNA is TGTGCCAGCAGTGGGACTAGCGGATATTCCTACGAGCAGTACTTC.